This TCR beta chain was retrieved from a study of shared clonotypes between healthy human individuals. Looking at the study overall: Ranging from 18 to 49 in age, donors were two women and three men.

Partitioning of CD4+ cells yielded a CD45RA+ naive subset and a CD45RA-negative memory subset. CDR1 LNHNV and CDR2 YYDKDF come from the germline V gene (reference sequence). The V end was cut by 1 base, the J end by 0 bases, with 10 bases between. The CDR3 length is 15 residues. On this clone: Other DNA sequences within the sample encode an identical CDR3.

Using immunoSEQ multiplex PCR, the repertoire was profiled, and TCRdb retains in-frame clones only, with some absent. The repertoire consists of roughly 680,000 clones, with approximately 72% occurring once and the leading ten covering over 1.5%. V gene TRBV15 combines with J gene TRBJ2-7; weak D call: TRBD1 (5 bases). The sequence was obtained from a woman aged 25-40 years in good health. Sample: memory CD4+ T cells sorted from blood. Described subset: CD45RA-negative fraction. In nucleotides, the CDR3 is TGTGCCACCAGCAGAGGGGGCCTGTCCTCCTACGAGCAGTACTTC. This translates into CATSRGGLSSYEQYF.